The 29 T cell receptor beta chains below come from one sample, sequenced in a study of T-cell memory formation after mild COVID-19. One entry per CDR3 protein results from TCRdb running MiXCR on the 5' RACE reads. Altogether around 340,000 distinct CDR3 sequences are present, about 13% being singletons, with the ten largest covering about a fifth. Specimen: PBMCs or a T cell subset sorted from them (not recorded which). The receptors come from a man aged 18 to 30 who had mild COVID-19 (a few samples of this study predate the infection). Cell type and time point are not known.

This sequence joins TRBV6-6 and TRBJ1-2; D not resolved. The V end was cut by 11 bases, the J end by 2 bases, with 15 bases between. Per the germline V gene, CDR1 is MNHNY and CDR2 is SVGAGI (reference sequence). This CDR3 contains 13 residues. Here the CDR3 reads CAGTPGVNYGYTF. The CDR3 nucleotides read TGTGCCGGAACTCCCGGGGTCAACTATGGCTACACCTTC.

In its sample, this clonotype was seen a few times. V and J are TRBV7-2 and TRBJ1-4; D is unclear. The CDR3 totals 12 residues. CDR1 and CDR2 from the germline V gene are SGHTA and FQGNSA. The V gene lost 1 base and the J gene lost 10 bases, with 7 bases spanning the gap. CDR3 protein: CASSLEEGKLFF. The CDR3 DNA follows: TGTGCCAGCAGCTTAGAAGAGGGAAAACTGTTTTTT.

This chain links TRBV5-1 with TRBJ2-5; 7 positions match TRBD1. Germline V gene lookup returns CDR1 SGHRS and CDR2 YFSETQ. J gave up 0 bases and V 9 bases, and 11 bases lay outside the gene matches. The CDR3 has 15 amino acids. As DNA, the CDR3 is TGCGCCACCCCATCGGACAGGCGTAACCAAGAGACCCAGTACTTC. Its translation is CATPSDRRNQETQYF.

Only a few counts were recorded for this clonotype. The rearrangement uses TRBV20-1 and TRBJ1-1, with unresolved D. V gave up 5 bases and J gave up 0 bases, with 19 bases separating them. Germline-derived CDR1 and CDR2 are DFQATT and SNEGSKA (reference sequence). This CDR3 is 16 amino acids long. This chain's CDR3 is CSAAGPIPVLNTEAFF. CDR3 DNA sequence: TGCAGTGCTGCTGGCCCCATCCCAGTCCTGAACACTGAAGCTTTCTTT.

The chain employs TRBV4-1 and TRBJ1-2; D is undetermined. CDR1 is MGHRA and CDR2 is YSYEKL in the germline V gene. The CDR3 spans 13 residues. V was cut by 3 bases and J by 1 base, with 6 bases left in between. The CDR3 DNA is TGCGCCAGCAGCCAGGGGATTAACTATGGCTACACCTTC. It encodes CASSQGINYGYTF.

The chain links TRBV28 to TRBJ1-6; D gene unclear. Trimming cost V 5 bases and J 10 bases, with 15 bases left between them. This CDR3 contains 14 residues. Germline V lookup: CDR1 MDHEN, CDR2 SYDVKM. CDR3 amino acids: CASSPNIAGSPLHF. In DNA form, the CDR3 reads TGTGCCAGCAGTCCTAACATAGCTGGGTCACCCCTCCACTTT.

The CDR3 DNA reads TGCGCCAGCAGCCACGGGACGGAGATAACAGATACGCAGTATTTT. Translated, it gives CASSHGTEITDTQYF. V and J are TRBV5-1 and TRBJ2-3; D may match TRBD1 or TRBD2 (5 bases each). This CDR3 region has 15 residues. Germline V gene lookup returns CDR1 SGHRS and CDR2 YFSETQ. With 4 bases removed from V and 3 bases from J, the gap between germline ends came to 15 bases. The whole variable domain, filled in from reference TRBV5-1 and TRBJ2-3, reads KAGVTQTPRYLIKTRGQQVTLSCSPISGHRSVSWYQQTPGQGLQFLFEYFSETQRNKGNFPGRFSGRQFSNSRSEMNVSTLELGDSALYLCASSHGTEITDTQYFGPGTRLTVL.

This clonotype was seen more than once but under ten times. This rearrangement joins TRBV7-9 to TRBJ1-2; D remains ambiguous. CDR1 and CDR2 from the germline V gene are SEHNR and FQNEAQ (reference sequence). The length of the CDR3 is 14 residues. Trimming removed 5 bases at V and 5 bases at J, with 15 bases between. The CDR3 sequence is CASSPRQSAYGYTF. CDR3 bases: TGTGCCAGCAGCCCAAGGCAGTCCGCTTATGGCTACACCTTC.

This clonotype has more than one count but fewer than ten. The rearrangement uses TRBV7-9 and TRBJ1-1, with TRBD1 identical over 11 bases. With V trimmed by 5 bases and J by 3 bases, 5 bases remained unmatched. The CDR3 length is 15 residues. Germline lookup yields CDR1 SEHNR and CDR2 FQNEAQ (reference sequence). The CDR3 region is CASSPRDRGDTEAFF. The CDR3 region has the DNA TGTGCCAGCAGCCCCCGGGACAGGGGGGACACTGAAGCTTTCTTT. The full variable domain, its missing parts supplied by reference TRBV7-9 and TRBJ1-1, is DTGVSQNPRHKITKRGQNVTFRCDPISEHNRLYWYRQTLGQGPEFLTYFQNEAQLEKSRLLSDRFSAERPKGSFSTLEIQRTEQGDSAMYLCASSPRDRGDTEAFFGQGTRLTVV.

This clonotype was detected many times. One end of the junction varies from germline; a read error may be responsible. The chain joins TRBV6-2 or TRBV6-3 to TRBJ2-7, with D possibly called TRBD1 or TRBD2 (5 bases each). The CDR3 is 14 residues long. Germline assignment: CDR1 MNHEY and CDR2 SVGEGT. The CDR3 DNA is TGTGCCACCAGTTTCGGGGCCCTAGCCTACGAGCAGTACTTC. Protein sequence: CATSFGALAYEQYF.

The gene calls are TRBV2 and TRBJ2-7, with TRBD1 matching 7 bases. J was trimmed by 0 bases and V by 3 bases; bases with no gene match: 5. The CDR3 is 15 amino acids. Germline CDR1 and CDR2: SNHLY and FYNNEI. Here the CDR3 DNA reads TGTGCCAGCAGTGACCCCGGGACAGCCTCCTACGAGCAGTACTTC. Its protein is CASSDPGTASYEQYF.

This clonotype was counted between two and nine times. This sequence joins TRBV6-2 or TRBV6-3 and TRBJ1-4; D is unresolved. CDR1 is MNHEY, CDR2 SVGEGT, per germline. The ends were cut back, 2 bases at V and 0 bases at J, with 4 bases in the middle. The CDR3 is 14 amino acids. For the CDR3, the DNA is TGTGCCAGCAGTTACGGTGCAACTAATGAAAAACTGTTTTTT. Amino acids: CASSYGATNEKLFF.

There are many counts of this clonotype. The chain links TRBV5-1 to TRBJ2-3, with TRBD2 matching over 12 bases. Trimming cost V 4 bases and J 2 bases; bases outside gene matches: 5. The CDR3 extends over 16 amino acids. CDR1 and CDR2 from the germline V gene are SGHRS and YFSETQ. CDR3 sequence reads: CASSPRLAGDTDTQYF. CDR3 DNA: TGCGCCAGCAGCCCCAGACTAGCGGGGGACACAGATACGCAGTATTTT.

This clonotype was counted many times. The chain couples TRBV7-2 to TRBJ2-2; D unclear. From germline, CDR1 is SGHTA and CDR2 FQGNSA. V lost 0 bases and J lost 7, with 12 bases in between. There are 15 residues in the CDR3. The CDR3 loop is CASSLAASEGGELFF. CDR3 bases: TGTGCCAGCAGCTTAGCGGCCAGCGAAGGCGGGGAGCTGTTTTTT.

This clonotype was seen at least ten times. The chain is built from TRBV20-1 and TRBJ2-3, with D perhaps matching TRBD1 or TRBD2 (6 bases each). CDR1 and CDR2 from the germline V gene are DFQATT and SNEGSKA (reference sequence). V lost 7 bases and J lost 3, with 14 bases in between. This CDR3 contains 13 residues. The DNA for the CDR3 is TGCAGTGTTCAAGGGGGGACTACAGATACGCAGTATTTT. Translation gives CSVQGGTTDTQYF.

J is TRBJ2-6 and V is TRBV5-1; 7 bases line up with TRBD1. J was trimmed by 2 bases and V by 5 bases; bases with no gene match: 7. The germline V gene has CDR1 SGHRS and CDR2 YFSETQ. The CDR3 is 16 residues long. CDR3 in DNA: TGCGCCAGCAGAGGCCTAGACAGGGCTGGGGCCAACGTCCTGACTTTC. Its protein product is CASRGLDRAGANVLTF.

This clonotype was seen only a few times. V gene TRBV7-9 combines with J gene TRBJ2-7; TRBD1 agrees at 9 bases. Germline values: CDR1 SEHNR, CDR2 FQNEAQ (reference sequence). This CDR3 comprises 14 residues. Germline trimming cut 1 base from V and 7 bases from J; bases unmatched to any gene: 5. CDR3 loop: CASSLGAGTGEQYF. The CDR3 bases are TGTGCCAGCAGCTTAGGGGCCGGGACAGGGGAGCAGTACTTC.

The chain carries TRBV7-9 and TRBJ1-1; 7 bases align to TRBD1. J gave up 2 bases and V 5 bases, and 5 bases lay outside the gene matches. The CDR3 runs to 14 residues. The germline gives CDR1 SEHNR, CDR2 FQNEAQ (reference sequence). The CDR3 is CASSVGTVNTEAFF. The CDR3 DNA is TGTGCCAGCAGCGTCGGGACAGTAAACACTGAAGCTTTCTTT.

A remark on this clonotype: It may be a read error: a sequence one base away is much more abundant. The chain is built from TRBV7-9 and TRBJ1-1; no clear D gene. CDR1 SEHNR and CDR2 FQNEAQ come from the germline V gene (reference sequence). V was cut by 1 base and J by 1 base, with 4 bases left in between. The CDR3 sequence is 13 residues long. CDR3 nucleotide sequence: TGTGCCAGCAGCTTAGAGGCGAACACTGAAGCTTTCTTT. This encodes CASSLEANTEAFF.

This clonotype turned up a few times. The CDR3 nucleotides are TGTGCCAGCAGCGAGGTAGGGACTTTAGAGGCGGGTGAGCAGTTCTTC. This sequence encodes CASSEVGTLEAGEQFF. This chain joins TRBV7-2 and TRBJ2-1; D might be TRBD2 (6 bases). The CDR3 covers 16 residues. V gave up 5 bases and J gave up 9 bases, with 23 bases separating them. Per the germline V gene, CDR1 is SGHTA and CDR2 is FQGNSA.

There are a few counts of this clonotype. V usage is TRBV15 and J usage is TRBJ1-6; 7 positions agree with TRBD1. This CDR3 has 15 residues. The junction had 5 bases not matched to a gene; V was cut back by 0 bases and J by 9 bases. CDR1 is LNHNV, CDR2 YYDKDF, per germline (reference sequence). For the CDR3, the DNA is TGTGCCACCAGCAGAGATCCAGGGGGTGGTTCACCCCTCCACTTT. Amino acids: CATSRDPGGGSPLHF. The whole variable domain, remainder taken from reference TRBV15 and TRBJ1-6, is DAMVIQNPRYQVTQFGKPVTLSCSQTLNHNVMYWYQQKSSQAPKLLFHYYDKDFNNEADTPDNFQSRRPNTSFCFLDIRSPGLGDTAMYLCATSRDPGGGSPLHFGNGTRLTVT.

The chain uses TRBV7-2 and TRBJ1-1, with 7 bases aligning to TRBD1. The junction had 4 bases not matched to a gene; V was cut back by 5 bases and J by 1 base. This CDR3 region has 14 residues. Germline V lookup: CDR1 SGHTA, CDR2 FQGNSA. The CDR3 sequence: CASSRGGANTEAFF. The DNA for the CDR3 is TGTGCCAGCAGCCGAGGGGGCGCGAACACTGAAGCTTTCTTT.

This clonotype was picked up many times. The V and J genes are TRBV5-1 and TRBJ2-2; maybe TRBD2 (5 bases). Germline-derived CDR1 and CDR2 are SGHRS and YFSETQ. The length of the CDR3 is 15 residues. V was pared by 2 bases and J by 5 bases, with 13 bases between. CDR3 residues: CASSFGSVITGELFF. For the CDR3, the DNA is TGCGCCAGCAGCTTCGGTAGCGTGATTACCGGGGAGCTGTTTTTT.

The chain recombines TRBV3-1 with TRBJ2-3; D is undetermined. CDR3 length: 13 residues. V gave up 0 bases and J gave up 3 bases, with 4 bases separating them. Germline V lookup: CDR1 LGHDT, CDR2 YNNKEL (reference sequence). The DNA for the CDR3 is TGTGCCAGCAGCCAAGAGGAAACAGATACGCAGTATTTT. The encoded protein is CASSQEETDTQYF.

This clonotype has a handful of counts. The gene calls are TRBV15 and TRBJ2-5; maybe TRBD1 (5 bases). The V gene lost 0 bases and the J gene lost 7 bases, with 9 bases spanning the gap. In germline, CDR1 is LNHNV, CDR2 YYDKDF (reference sequence). The CDR3 is 13 amino acids. CDR3 coding DNA: TGTGCCACCAGCAGAGAGGCCCAGGGGACCCAGTACTTC. This sequence encodes CATSREAQGTQYF.

The J gene is TRBJ2-7, the V gene TRBV29-1, with D hard to call. The CDR3 spans 14 residues. V shed 5 bases and J shed 0 bases, with 14 bases lying between them. The germline CDR1 and CDR2 sequences are SQVTM and ANQGSEA. The CDR3 sequence: CSVIKFSSSYEQYF. Written as DNA, the CDR3 is TGCAGCGTTATCAAGTTTTCGAGCTCCTACGAGCAGTACTTC.

This sequence joins TRBV4-2 and TRBJ1-5, with a tentative D call TRBD1 (5 bases). The CDR3 spans 14 residues. CDR1 and CDR2 (germline): LGHNA, YNFKEQ. V lost 8 bases and J 3 bases, leaving 14 bases between the germline ends. CDR3 nucleotide sequence: TGTGCCAGCGGCGCAGGGTATTCCAATCAGCCCCAGCATTTT. Encoded protein: CASGAGYSNQPQHF.

This clonotype was seen only a few times. The chain combines TRBV6-2 or TRBV6-3 with TRBJ2-7; TRBD2 matches 7 bases. CDR3 size: 13 residues. V lost 0 bases and J lost 7; bases outside the gene matches: 3. Looked up from germline, CDR1 is MNHEY and CDR2 is SVGEGT. The CDR3 nucleotides are TGTGCCAGCAGTTACTCGTTGGGAGGGGAGCAGTACTTC. This sequence encodes CASSYSLGGEQYF.

This clonotype was recorded a few times. This chain joins TRBV3-1 and TRBJ2-1; 14 nucleotides match TRBD2. Germline values: CDR1 LGHDT, CDR2 YNNKEL (reference sequence). This CDR3 is 15 amino acids long. V shed 3 bases, J shed 10 bases, and the junction held 5 bases outside the gene matches. CDR3 residues: CASSQGLAGVGEQFF. CDR3 sequence (DNA): TGTGCCAGCAGCCAGGGACTAGCGGGGGTAGGAGAGCAGTTCTTC.